Following are 14 T cell receptor beta chains from one sample sequenced in a study of blood T cell repertoires in COVID-19. Data came from immunoSEQ multiplex PCR; TCRdb stores just in-frame clones and leaves some out. The sample has 75,000 to 100,000 clones; over 70% are singletons. The sequenced sample was peripheral blood. The origin of the receptors is a man aged 60 to 69 with acute or convalescent COVID-19.

The chain links TRBV18 to TRBJ2-7; D might be TRBD1 (6 bases). The CDR3 sequence is 14 residues long. Germline CDR1 reads KGHSH; CDR2 reads LQKENI. V lost 2 bases and J lost 4, with 12 bases in between. The CDR3 DNA sequence: TGTGCCAGCTCACCAGAGCAGGGGACGTACGAGCAGTACTTC. Encoded protein: CASSPEQGTYEQYF.

This clone was detected only a few times. The chain recombines TRBV19 with TRBJ2-7; D perhaps matches TRBD1 (8 bases). Trimming removed 5 bases from V and 6 bases from J, with 20 bases in between. The CDR3 covers 15 residues. Germline-derived CDR1 and CDR2 are LNHDA and SQIVND (reference sequence). The CDR3 is CASSPQGGTGGEQYF. In nucleotides, the CDR3 is TGTGCCAGTAGTCCCCAGGGGGGGACAGGTGGCGAGCAGTACTTC.

The chain couples TRBV6-6 to TRBJ2-5; perhaps TRBD1 as D (6 bases). Germline V gene sequence: CDR1 MNHNY, CDR2 SVGAGI (reference sequence). The CDR3 length is 16 residues. V dropped 0 bases and J dropped 4 bases, with 15 bases sitting between them. The CDR3 region has the DNA TGTGCCAGCAGTTACTCGATCAGGGGACCTAGAGAGACCCAGTACTTC. It yields the protein CASSYSIRGPRETQYF.

The genes are TRBV25-1 and TRBJ1-2, with D maybe TRBD1 (5 bases). V was cut by 6 bases and J by 3 bases, with 8 bases left in between. The CDR3 covers 12 residues. Germline lookup yields CDR1 MGHDK and CDR2 SYGVNS. The CDR3 DNA is TGTGCCAGCAGGACAGAACACTATGGCTACACCTTC. Encoded protein: CASRTEHYGYTF.

The genes are TRBV6-5 and TRBJ2-1; weak D call: TRBD2 (5 bases). The germline CDR1 and CDR2 sequences are MNHEY and SVGAGI. Deletions cut 6 bases from V and 5 bases from J, with 11 bases between. The CDR3 runs 13 residues. This chain's CDR3 is CASSRGRDNEQFF. DNA of the CDR3: TGTGCCAGCAGCCGAGGGCGAGACAATGAGCAGTTCTTC.

This chain links TRBV24-1 with TRBJ2-7; a weak D match, TRBD1 (6 bases). The CDR3 totals 17 residues. Trimming shortened V by 8 bases and J by 3 bases, and 25 bases separated the two germline ends. Germline assignment: CDR1 KGHDR and CDR2 SFDVKD. The CDR3 reads CATKILGTRESHYEQYF. In DNA form, the CDR3 reads TGTGCCACCAAAATACTCGGGACAAGAGAAAGTCACTACGAGCAGTACTTC.

V is TRBV5-1 and J is TRBJ2-1; 7 bases fit TRBD1. This CDR3 comprises 14 residues. Germline assignment: CDR1 SGHRS and CDR2 YFSETQ. Trimming cost V 4 bases and J 4 bases; bases outside gene matches: 5. The CDR3 DNA sequence: TGCGCCAGCAGCATAGGACAGGAATACAATGAGCAGTTCTTC. It yields the protein CASSIGQEYNEQFF.

This clone has a single count. The rearrangement joins TRBV24-1 to TRBJ2-5; 10 nucleotides line up with TRBD2. The CDR3 has 16 amino acids. The V gene end was trimmed by 5 bases and the J gene end by 5 bases; junction bases not matched to a gene: 10. The V gene's germline CDR1 is KGHDR and CDR2 SFDVKD. The CDR3: CATSVRSSGREETQYF. CDR3 sequence (DNA): TGTGCCACCAGTGTCCGATCTAGCGGGAGAGAGGAGACCCAGTACTTC.

The chain uses TRBV6-5 and TRBJ2-7; 8 nucleotides line up with TRBD2. Trimming cost V 4 bases and J 3 bases; bases outside gene matches: 5. The CDR3 loop spans 14 amino acids. In germline, CDR1 is MNHEY, CDR2 SVGAGI. The CDR3 spells CASSFIAGHYEQYF. Written as DNA, the CDR3 is TGTGCCAGCAGTTTTATAGCGGGGCACTACGAGCAGTACTTC.

The CDR3 is CASSFSPSGTTYEQYF. Here the CDR3 DNA reads TGTGCCAGCAGTTTTTCCCCTAGCGGGACCACCTACGAGCAGTACTTC. The chain joins TRBV6-5 to TRBJ2-7, with 9 bases fitting TRBD2. CDR3 length equals 16 residues. From germline, CDR1 is MNHEY and CDR2 SVGAGI. V was clipped by 4 bases and J by 2 bases; unmatched bases: 9.

J is TRBJ2-5 and V is TRBV5-1; D possibly corresponds to TRBD2 (5 bases). Germline-derived CDR1 and CDR2 are SGHRS and YFSETQ. V was pared by 4 bases and J by 4 bases, with 14 bases between. This CDR3 spans 14 amino acids. CDR3 protein: CASSDRPGRETQYF. CDR3 DNA: TGCGCCAGCAGCGACCGACCGGGGAGAGAGACCCAGTACTTC.

The chain combines TRBV7-2 with TRBJ2-1, with D perhaps TRBD2 (7 bases). V lost 1 base, J lost 6 bases, and 13 bases lay in between. Germline V gene lookup returns CDR1 SGHTA and CDR2 FQGNSA. The CDR3 extends over 15 amino acids. In nucleotides, the CDR3 is TGTGCCAGCAGCTTAGGGGGGGGCTGGGGCAATGAGCAGTTCTTC. Protein sequence: CASSLGGGWGNEQFF.

V gene TRBV7-2 combines with J gene TRBJ2-7; TRBD2 aligns across 12 bases. V was clipped by 1 base and J by 3 bases; unmatched bases: 7. Looked up from germline, CDR1 is SGHTA and CDR2 is FQGNSA. The CDR3 has 17 residues. The CDR3 DNA sequence: TGTGCCAGCAGCTTAGAGACTAGCGGGAGTTGGGTCTACGAGCAGTACTTC. Its protein product is CASSLETSGSWVYEQYF.

The chain is built from TRBV30 and TRBJ2-5, with 8 nucleotides matching TRBD1. The CDR3 contains 12 residues. V lost 4 bases, J lost 5 bases, and 3 bases stayed unmatched. Germline V gene lookup returns CDR1 GTSNPN and CDR2 SVGIG (reference sequence). CDR3 sequence: CAWTGGSETQYF. The CDR3 coding sequence is TGTGCCTGGACAGGGGGCTCGGAGACCCAGTACTTC.